Below, one T cell receptor (beta chain) is given with its context. This record comes from a study of blood T cell repertoires in COVID-19. In the source study's methods: By means of reference gene primer amplification, nucleated cell counts were estimated. The method was immunoSEQ multiplex PCR; TCRdb's version includes in-frame clones alone and lacks a portion of them. D and trimming come from the DNA, and the V and J calls and clone size come from that table. The data contain 150,000 to 160,000 clones, around 82% of them singletons. The germline V gene encodes CDR1 SNHLY and CDR2 FYNNEI. V lost 5 bases to trimming and J lost 4 bases; unmatched junction nucleotides: 7. The CDR3 has 14 residues.

The J gene is TRBJ1-1, the V gene TRBV2, with 7 bases aligning to TRBD1. This clonotype was sampled from a man in his 60s with COVID-19, enrolled during active disease. Sequenced input: peripheral blood. The CDR3 is CASSPDRVGTEAFF. Written as DNA, the CDR3 is TGTGCCAGCAGTCCAGACAGGGTTGGCACTGAAGCTTTCTTT.